One sample yielded the 27 T cell receptor beta chains listed below, sequenced in a study of CD8 T cells in Susac syndrome. Reverse transcription of roughly 0.5 to 1 ug RNA was performed with random hexamers. TCRdb redid the calling of the immunoSEQ multiplex PCR reads with MiXCR, one entry per CDR3 protein. The table lists about 240,000 distinct CDR3 sequences, 96% of them singletons. Sequencing used CD4+ T cells from PBMCs. The receptors stem from a human donor with Susac syndrome.

CDR3 residues: CSVTGQGGYEQYF. DNA of the CDR3: TGCAGCGTGACGGGACAGGGAGGCTACGAGCAGTACTTC. V is TRBV29-1 and J is TRBJ2-7; 9 bases map to TRBD1. With 6 bases clipped from V and 3 bases from J, the junction kept 6 bases outside the gene matches. This CDR3 is 13 amino acids long. Per the germline V gene, CDR1 is SQVTM and CDR2 is ANQGSEA.

The chain recombines TRBV28 with TRBJ2-3; TRBD2 matches 10 bases. Trimming at V came to 7 bases and at J to 0 bases, leaving 4 bases not matched to a gene. Germline V gene sequence: CDR1 MDHEN, CDR2 SYDVKM. CDR3 length equals 15 residues. Here the CDR3 reads CASTGLAESTDTQYF. CDR3 DNA: TGTGCCAGCACCGGACTAGCGGAGAGCACAGATACGCAGTATTTT.

V gene TRBV5-1 combines with J gene TRBJ1-2; D gene ambiguous. The V end was cut by 4 bases, the J end by 8 bases, with 12 bases between. In germline, CDR1 is SGHRS, CDR2 YFSETQ. This CDR3 is built from 12 residues. For the CDR3, the DNA is TGCGCCAGCAGCCCCAACTTGGGAGGCTACACCTTC. It yields the protein CASSPNLGGYTF.

V usage is TRBV29-1 and J usage is TRBJ2-7, with D possibly being TRBD2 (6 bases). The germline gives CDR1 SQVTM, CDR2 ANQGSEA. V gave up 0 bases and J gave up 9 bases, with 15 bases separating them. The CDR3 consists of 13 residues. CDR3 loop: CSVEDRGWQGQYF. CDR3 bases: TGCAGCGTTGAAGATCGGGGGTGGCAGGGGCAGTACTTC.

The J gene is TRBJ1-2, the V gene TRBV20-1; possible D gene TRBD1, 6 bases. Germline CDR1 and CDR2: DFQATT and SNEGSKA (reference sequence). V lost 5 bases and J lost 2, with 12 bases in between. This CDR3 comprises 13 residues. The CDR3 bases are TGCAGTGCTCCAAACACAGGGAACTATGGCTACACCTTC. It codes for CSAPNTGNYGYTF.

This chain links TRBV30 with TRBJ2-5; 10 bases are shared with TRBD2. The CDR3 spans 17 residues. Per the germline V gene, CDR1 is GTSNPN and CDR2 is SVGIG (reference sequence). With V trimmed by 6 bases and J by 2 bases, 15 bases remained unmatched. The CDR3 bases are TGTGCCTGCCAAAGCCCTCAAGGACTAGCGGAGCAAGAGACCCAGTACTTC. Protein sequence: CACQSPQGLAEQETQYF. The entire variable domain, with the rest obtained from reference TRBV30 and TRBJ2-5, is as follows: SQTIHQWPATLVQPVGSPLSLECTVEGTSNPNLYWYRQAAGRGLQLLFYSVGIGQISSEVPQNLSASRPQDRQFILSSKKLLLSDSGFYLCACQSPQGLAEQETQYFGPGTRLLVL.

V and J are TRBV20-1 and TRBJ1-5, with D unclear. Trimming pared 6 bases from V and 4 bases from J, leaving 13 bases between. Germline-derived CDR1 and CDR2 are DFQATT and SNEGSKA (reference sequence). The CDR3 extends over 13 amino acids. The CDR3 loop reads CSALFLANQPQHF. The CDR3 nucleotides read TGCAGTGCCCTATTCTTGGCTAATCAGCCCCAGCATTTT.

The V and J genes are TRBV29-1 and TRBJ2-1, with TRBD1 matching 8 bases. V shed 3 bases, J shed 15 bases, and the junction held 7 bases outside the gene matches. The CDR3 totals 11 residues. CDR1 is SQVTM, CDR2 ANQGSEA, per germline. The CDR3 DNA reads as TGCAGCGTTGACTCTGGACAGGGTCGGTTCTTC. Translating it yields CSVDSGQGRFF.

The rearrangement links TRBV5-1 to TRBJ1-4; D perhaps matches TRBD1 (6 bases). The V end was cut by 7 bases, the J end by 8 bases, with 12 bases between. This CDR3 contains 12 residues. CDR1 and CDR2 from the germline V gene are SGHRS and YFSETQ. DNA of the CDR3: TGCGCCAGCGGACCAACAGGGGAAAAACTGTTTTTT. The encoded protein is CASGPTGEKLFF.

The chain joins TRBV10-3 to TRBJ2-7; D assignment may be TRBD1 or TRBD2 (5 bases each). The CDR3 is 12 residues long. Germline CDR1 and CDR2: ENHRY and SYGVKD. V was cut by 11 bases and J by 2 bases, with 13 bases left in between. The CDR3 coding sequence is TGTGCCTTTCGGGACGAAGCCTACGAGCAGTACTTC. It translates to CAFRDEAYEQYF.

The rearrangement links TRBV12-3 or TRBV12-4 to TRBJ2-2; D unresolved. V shed 3 bases and J shed 1 base, with 18 bases lying between them. The CDR3 extends over 18 amino acids. The CDR3 DNA is TGTGCCAGCAGTTTTGAAGGCTTTTCGCGCGGGAACACCGGGGAGCTGTTTTTT. Translation gives CASSFEGFSRGNTGELFF.

V is TRBV15 and J is TRBJ2-4; weak D call: TRBD1 (5 bases). Germline CDR1 and CDR2: LNHNV and YYDKDF (reference sequence). Deletions cut 3 bases from V and 0 bases from J, with 12 bases between. This CDR3 is built from 16 residues. CDR3 residues: CATSSWGGLAKNIQYF. The CDR3 DNA is TGTGCCACCAGCAGTTGGGGCGGCCTAGCCAAAAACATTCAGTACTTC.

The chain combines TRBV19 with TRBJ1-2, with D possibly TRBD1 on 5 matching bases. Germline V gives CDR1 LNHDA, CDR2 SQIVND (reference sequence). The CDR3 runs 14 residues. The germline V and J ends were trimmed by 4 bases and 8 bases, with 17 bases remaining between them. In nucleotides, the CDR3 is TGTGCCAGTAGTACCCGGGCCCCCCGGGGGGGCTACACCTTC. Its translation is CASSTRAPRGGYTF.

This rearrangement joins TRBV12-3 or TRBV12-4 to TRBJ1-1, with D possibly being TRBD1 (5 bases). The CDR3 has 14 residues. Trimming removed 6 bases at V and 3 bases at J, with 14 bases between. CDR3 loop: CASRAPRGDTEAFF. Written as DNA, the CDR3 is TGTGCCAGCAGGGCCCCGAGGGGAGACACTGAAGCTTTCTTT.

J is TRBJ2-5 and V is TRBV29-1, with D perhaps TRBD2 (6 bases). The V and J ends lost 1 base and 5 bases respectively, with 20 bases between them. The CDR3 is 16 residues long. Per germline, CDR1 SQVTM and CDR2 ANQGSEA. This CDR3 is CSVEGVVGTGRETQYF. CDR3 nucleotides: TGCAGCGTTGAAGGTGTGGTAGGGACTGGCAGGGAGACCCAGTACTTC.

V is TRBV9 and J is TRBJ1-1; maybe TRBD1 (5 bases). The germline CDR1 and CDR2 sequences are SGDLS and YYNGEE. CDR3 length: 14 residues. V was pared by 0 bases and J by 0 bases, with 6 bases between. The CDR3 sequence is CASSVARVNTEAFF. The CDR3, as DNA: TGTGCCAGCAGCGTAGCCAGGGTGAACACTGAAGCTTTCTTT.

V gene TRBV7-9 combines with J gene TRBJ2-7; 9 bases match TRBD1. V was clipped by 1 base and J by 4 bases; unmatched bases: 5. Germline V gene sequence: CDR1 SEHNR, CDR2 FQNEAQ (reference sequence). The CDR3 totals 15 residues. Here the CDR3 DNA reads TGTGCCAGCAGCTTAGAACAGGGGGCTCAGTACGAGCAGTACTTC. This translates into CASSLEQGAQYEQYF.

V and J are TRBV24-1 and TRBJ1-5, with a possible D match to TRBD1 (5 bases). V shed 2 bases and J shed 9 bases, with 10 bases lying between them. The CDR3 extends over 13 amino acids. Germline CDR1 reads KGHDR; CDR2 reads SFDVKD. DNA for the CDR3: TGTGCCACCAGTGATTCAGGGTGGCGGCCCCAGCATTTT. This codes for CATSDSGWRPQHF.

The genes are TRBV5-1 and TRBJ1-2; D ambiguous. The CDR3 covers 12 residues. Germline V CDR1 and CDR2: SGHRS, YFSETQ. V was trimmed by 1 base and J by 8 bases, leaving 9 bases between them. The CDR3 here is CASSLNPGGYTF. The CDR3 DNA follows: TGCGCCAGCAGCTTGAACCCTGGGGGCTACACCTTC. The full variable domain, completed using reference TRBV5-1 and TRBJ1-2, is KAGVTQTPRYLIKTRGQQVTLSCSPISGHRSVSWYQQTPGQGLQFLFEYFSETQRNKGNFPGRFSGRQFSNSRSEMNVSTLELGDSALYLCASSLNPGGYTFGSGTRLTVV.

The gene calls are TRBV24-1 and TRBJ2-1; 12 bases line up with TRBD2. J lost 5 bases, V lost 5 bases, and 12 bases had no gene match. The CDR3 has 18 amino acids. The germline V gene has CDR1 KGHDR and CDR2 SFDVKD. The CDR3 loop reads CATSGEASGRVRNNEQFF. The CDR3 nucleotides read TGTGCCACCAGTGGGGAGGCTAGCGGGAGGGTCAGGAACAATGAGCAGTTCTTC.

The chain carries TRBV28 and TRBJ1-5; TRBD1 matches 9 bases. The CDR3 loop spans 17 amino acids. The trim removed 2 bases at V and 4 bases at J, leaving 9 bases unmatched. Germline CDR1 and CDR2: MDHEN and SYDVKM. The CDR3 region has the DNA TGTGCCAGCAGTTTAGACTGGTCGGGACAGGGTAATCAGCCCCAGCATTTT. Translating it yields CASSLDWSGQGNQPQHF.

The CDR3 spells CASSRQGGGPANVLTF. CDR3 DNA sequence: TGTGCCAGCAGCCGACAGGGCGGGGGCCCGGCCAACGTCCTGACTTTC. V usage is TRBV6-1 and J usage is TRBJ2-6; perhaps D is TRBD1 or TRBD2 (7 bases each). Germline V CDR1 and CDR2: MNHNS, SASEGT. Between the trimmed V and J ends, which lost 6 bases and 6 bases, there was a span of 18 bases. This CDR3 spans 16 amino acids.

The chain links TRBV7-9 to TRBJ2-5; D might be TRBD1 (6 bases). This CDR3 has 16 residues. Germline V lookup: CDR1 SEHNR, CDR2 FQNEAQ (reference sequence). V was trimmed by 5 bases and J by 2 bases, leaving 18 bases between them. In nucleotides, the CDR3 is TGTGCCAGCAGCAAATGGCAGGGGACCGCACAAGAGACCCAGTACTTC. Its translation: CASSKWQGTAQETQYF. Together with reference TRBV7-9 and TRBJ2-5, the CDR3 gives the full variable domain: DTGVSQNPRHKITKRGQNVTFRCDPISEHNRLYWYRQTLGQGPEFLTYFQNEAQLEKSRLLSDRFSAERPKGSFSTLEIQRTEQGDSAMYLCASSKWQGTAQETQYFGPGTRLLVL.

The rearrangement links TRBV4-2 to TRBJ1-2, with D perhaps TRBD1 (5 bases). The V end was cut by 4 bases, the J end by 0 bases, with 12 bases between. Germline loops: CDR1 LGHNA, CDR2 YNFKEQ. The CDR3 totals 15 residues. DNA of the CDR3: TGTGCCAGCAGCCTAACAGGTGATCCTAACTATGGCTACACCTTC. Protein product: CASSLTGDPNYGYTF.

Only one count was recorded for this clonotype. V usage is TRBV6-1 and J usage is TRBJ2-7; no clear D. V was shortened by 4 bases and J by 1 base, with 11 bases between the two germline ends. Looked up from germline, CDR1 is MNHNS and CDR2 is SASEGT. The CDR3 consists of 14 residues. The CDR3 reads CASSVFAQSYEQYF. The CDR3 bases are TGTGCCAGCAGTGTATTCGCACAGTCCTACGAGCAGTACTTC.

This chain connects TRBV20-1 to TRBJ2-2; TRBD2 matches at 8 bases. Germline CDR1 DFQATT, CDR2 SNEGSKA (reference sequence). The V and J ends lost 1 base and 2 bases, in that order; junction bases with no gene match: 9. This CDR3 comprises 17 residues. As DNA, the CDR3 is TGCAGTGCTAGAGGGCCGGGAGCGGGAGCTAACACCGGGGAGCTGTTTTTT. It codes for CSARGPGAGANTGELFF.

This rearrangement joins TRBV30 to TRBJ2-7; a possible D gene is TRBD1 (6 bases). CDR1 is GTSNPN, CDR2 SVGIG, per germline (reference sequence). The V end lost 4 bases, the J end lost 3 bases, and 13 bases lay between the germline ends. This CDR3 comprises 13 residues. CDR3 amino acids: CAWKRGTFYEQYF. In nucleotides, the CDR3 is TGTGCCTGGAAGAGGGGGACGTTCTACGAGCAGTACTTC.